Listed below are T cell receptor beta chains from one sample, sequenced in a study of PD-1 blockade in classical Hodgkin lymphoma. Clones were read by immunoSEQ multiplex PCR, and TCRdb kept only the in-frame ones, dropping some. The sample records approximately 52,000 clones, roughly 86% being singletons. The sequencing used peripheral blood mononuclear cells (PBMCs), collected before the fourth cycle of nivolumab. These receptors all come from a human donor with classical Hodgkin lymphoma. Each CDR3 is given with its conserved first and last residue. D genes are given only for firm matches. Expanded clones are given a class, and other clones once, few, many or no size at all.

TRBJ2-7 TRBD2 TRBV7-8 NA CASSLEASGGYEQYF TGTGCCAGCAGCTTAGAGGCTAGCGGGGGTTACGAGCAGTACTTC
TRBJ1-5 NA TRBV11-3 NA CASSQEVRQRKNQPQHF TGTGCCAGCAGCCAAGAGGTGAGACAGAGAAAAAATCAGCCCCAGCATTTT
TRBJ2-5 TRBD2 TRBV6-1 NA CASSEAGASGGQETQYF TGTGCCAGCAGTGAAGCGGGGGCTAGCGGGGGCCAAGAGACCCAGTACTTC
TRBJ2-1 TRBD2 TRBV5-1 NA CASSLASGGLYNEQFF TGCGCCAGCAGCTTAGCTAGCGGGGGTCTTTACAATGAGCAGTTCTTC
TRBJ2-3 NA TRBV7-6 few CASSSPFSSGTDTQYF TGTGCCAGCAGCTCGCCTTTTTCCTCTGGCACAGATACGCAGTATTTT
TRBJ2-7 NA TRBV6-5 NA CASSYISAGRSYEQYF TGTGCCAGCAGTTACATTTCAGCCGGGCGCTCCTACGAGCAGTACTTC
TRBJ2-1 NA TRBV25-1 NA CASSESEGIAGFF TGTGCCAGCAGTGAATCGGAGGGAATTGCTGGGTTCTTC
TRBJ2-3 TRBD2 TRBV19 NA CASSSQRGDTQYF TGTGCCAGTAGTAGCCAGCGGGGGGATACGCAGTATTTT
TRBJ2-7 NA TRBV11-2 NA CASSPSRDIPRYEQYF TGTGCCAGCAGCCCTAGCCGGGACATTCCCCGCTACGAGCAGTACTTC
TRBJ2-3 TRBD2 TRBV7-8 NA CASSLRSGRGSDTQYF TGTGCCAGCAGCTTACGAAGCGGGAGGGGGTCAGATACGCAGTATTTT
TRBJ2-1 TRBD2 TRBV7-9 NA CASSPRLAGEQFF TGTGCCAGCAGCCCTCGACTAGCGGGTGAGCAGTTCTTC
TRBJ1-4 TRBD1 TRBV28 NA CASSSWGQNSEKLFF TGTGCCAGCAGTTCGTGGGGACAGAATAGTGAAAAACTGTTTTTT
TRBJ1-2 TRBD1 TRBV14 few CASSQSGTGALKMYGYTF TGTGCCAGCAGCCAATCCGGGACAGGGGCCCTAAAGATGTATGGCTACACCTTC
TRBJ2-4 NA TRBV28 NA CASSPRTLQAKNIQYF TGTGCCAGCAGTCCCCGGACACTCCAGGCCAAAAACATTCAGTACTTC
TRBJ1-6 TRBD1 TRBV5-4 NA CASSFGQGVNSPLHF TGTGCCAGCAGCTTCGGACAGGGAGTGAATTCACCCCTCCACTTT
TRBJ2-7 TRBD1 TRBV18 NA CASSPFQGQGSYEQYF TGTGCCAGCTCACCCTTTCAGGGACAGGGGTCCTACGAGCAGTACTTC
TRBJ1-2 NA TRBV28 NA CASSLYTLARGNYGYTF TGTGCCAGCAGTTTATATACGCTGGCGAGAGGTAACTATGGCTACACCTTC
TRBJ1-4 NA TRBV27 NA CASSLRVATNEKLFF TGTGCCAGCAGTTTAAGAGTCGCAACTAATGAAAAACTGTTTTTT
TRBJ1-5 NA TRBV19 NA CASSSLGLGNQPQHF TGTGCCAGTAGTTCCCTGGGACTCGGCAATCAGCCCCAGCATTTT
TRBJ2-5 NA TRBV5-3 NA CARSCCATGRDETQYF TGTGCCAGAAGCTGTTGTGCTACAGGGCGGGATGAGACCCAGTACTTC
TRBJ1-5 TRBD1 TRBV7-9 NA CASSLEGTGGTSNQPQHF TGTGCCAGCAGCTTAGAAGGGACAGGGGGCACAAGCAATCAGCCCCAGCATTTT
TRBJ1-1 TRBD1 TRBV25-1 NA CASSPTRGPMNTEAFF TGTGCCAGCAGTCCCACCAGGGGGCCCATGAACACTGAAGCTTTCTTT
TRBJ1-5 NA TRBV6-4 NA CASRAGLSNQPQHF TGTGCCAGCAGAGCGGGGCTTTCCAATCAGCCCCAGCATTTT
TRBJ2-2 NA TRBV9 NA CASSVDLGGTGELFF TGTGCCAGCAGCGTAGATTTGGGGGGCACGGGGGAGCTGTTTTTT
TRBJ2-7 NA TRBV28 NA CAITGTAYSYEQYF TGTGCCATAACCGGGACGGCTTACTCCTACGAGCAGTACTTC
TRBJ2-7 TRBD2 TRBV10-1 few CASRASGSYEQYF TGCGCCAGCAGGGCTAGCGGGTCCTACGAGCAGTACTTC
TRBJ2-7 TRBD1 TRBV19 once CASSITGGYEQYF TGTGCCAGTAGTATCACAGGGGGCTACGAGCAGTACTTC
TRBJ1-1 TRBD1 TRBV18 once CASSPIDRGNTEAFF TGTGCCAGCTCACCCATCGACAGGGGAAACACTGAAGCTTTCTTT
TRBJ1-1 NA TRBV5-1 NA CASSLNLPQGLAEAFF TGCGCCAGCAGCTTAAACCTCCCCCAGGGTTTGGCTGAAGCTTTCTTT
TRBJ1-5 TRBD1 TRBV2 NA CASRGQGAEPQHF TGTGCCAGCAGGGGACAGGGGGCAGAGCCCCAGCATTTT
TRBJ1-5 NA TRBV30 NA CAWSVGQSNEPQHF TGTGCCTGGAGTGTGGGTCAGTCCAATGAGCCCCAGCATTTT
TRBJ1-1 NA TRBV29-1 NA CSVEVGRNTEAFF TGCAGCGTTGAAGTCGGCAGGAACACTGAAGCTTTCTTT
TRBJ1-6 NA TRBV6-6 NA CASKRDDSYNSPLHF TGTGCCAGCAAACGGGACGACTCCTATAATTCACCCCTCCACTTT
TRBJ2-7 TRBD1 TRBV11-2 NA CASSLAGTGGYEQYF TGTGCCAGCAGCTTAGCCGGGACAGGGGGCTACGAGCAGTACTTC
TRBJ1-2 TRBD1 TRBV28 NA CASSLGVGRGLYGYTF TGTGCCAGCAGTTTAGGGGTCGGCAGGGGGCTCTATGGCTACACCTTC
TRBJ2-5 NA TRBV5-4 NA CASSLARRRGGETQYF TGTGCCAGCAGCTTGGCCCGTCGGAGGGGGGGAGAGACCCAGTACTTC
TRBJ2-3 TRBD2 TRBV11-2 NA CASSRTSGGQRTDTQYF TGTGCCAGCAGCCGGACTAGCGGGGGACAGCGCACAGATACGCAGTATTTT
TRBJ2-7 NA TRBV10-3 NA CAISEGGSYEQYF TGTGCCATCAGTGAAGGCGGCTCCTACGAGCAGTACTTC
TRBJ1-1 NA TRBV29-1 NA CSVATRWTEAFF TGCAGCGTCGCCACTAGATGGACTGAAGCTTTCTTT
TRBJ1-2 NA TRBV5-8 NA CASSLGSSGRVYGYTF TGTGCCAGCAGCTTGGGATCTTCCGGCAGGGTTTATGGCTACACCTTC
TRBJ2-2 TRBD2 TRBV2 NA CASSDPSGSAGELFF TGTGCCAGCAGTGATCCCAGCGGGAGTGCCGGGGAGCTGTTTTTT
TRBJ2-5 NA TRBV7-9 once CASSLTDRWLETQYF TGTGCCAGCAGCTTAACAGACCGGTGGCTAGAGACCCAGTACTTC
TRBJ2-7 NA TRBV25-1 NA CASSDSGEQYF TGTGCCAGCAGTGATTCGGGCGAGCAGTACTTC
TRBJ2-3 TRBD2 TRBV7-2 NA CASSGGGTYTQYF TGTGCCAGCAGCGGGGGGGGTACTTATACGCAGTATTTT
TRBJ1-4 NA TRBV9 once CASSLTDSIEKLFF TGTGCCAGCAGCCTTACGGACAGTATTGAAAAACTGTTTTTT
TRBJ1-2 TRBD1 TRBV4-2 once CASSQEWTGGERYGYTF TGTGCCAGCAGCCAAGAGTGGACAGGGGGTGAAAGATATGGCTACACCTTC
TRBJ1-2 NA TRBV10-3 few CAISDGGNYGYTF TGTGCCATCAGTGACGGGGGGAACTATGGCTACACCTTC
TRBJ2-3 NA TRBV6-5 once CASSSILTDTQYF TGTGCCAGCAGCTCCATCCTCACAGATACGCAGTATTTT
TRBJ2-7 NA TRBV5-1 few CASSLDRDHEQYF TGCGCCAGCAGCTTGGACAGGGACCACGAGCAGTACTTC
TRBJ1-2 NA TRBV18 NA CASSPNRNYGYTF TGTGCCAGCTCACCGAACAGGAACTATGGCTACACCTTC
TRBJ2-7 TRBD2 TRBV5-4 NA CASSLAGGPYEQYF TGTGCCAGCAGCTTAGCGGGGGGCCCTTACGAGCAGTACTTC
TRBJ2-1 TRBD2 TRBV5-4 NA CASSLGLAGGRHEQFF TGTGCCAGCAGCTTAGGACTAGCGGGAGGGCGACATGAGCAGTTCTTC
TRBJ2-7 TRBD2 TRBV19 NA CASSPTNSGGQYF TGTGCCAGTAGTCCGACGAATAGCGGGGGGCAGTACTTC
TRBJ2-7 NA TRBV11-2 once CASSPRQYYEQYF TGTGCCAGCAGCCCCCGACAGTACTACGAGCAGTACTTC
TRBJ2-7 NA TRBV10-2 NA CATLDRLLYEQYF TGCGCCACCCTGGACCGGCTCCTCTACGAGCAGTACTTC
TRBJ1-5 NA TRBV7-8 NA CASSLSRRAGQPQHF TGTGCCAGCAGCTTAAGTCGTCGCGCAGGTCAGCCCCAGCATTTT
TRBJ1-5 NA TRBV28 NA CASSLWGDASNQPQHF TGTGCCAGCAGTTTATGGGGGGATGCTTCCAATCAGCCCCAGCATTTT
TRBJ1-2 NA TRBV6-5 NA CASSYQVNRAGYGYTF TGTGCCAGCAGTTACCAGGTCAACCGGGCCGGCTATGGCTACACCTTC